This T cell receptor (beta chain) was recorded in a study of blood T cell repertoires in COVID-19. Across the study: The United States, Italy and Spain were the sources of the acute and convalescent COVID-19 samples. T cells, B-cell-depleted T cells, or PBMCs supplied cDNA or gDNA.

CDR1 and CDR2 (germline): SGHTA, FQGTGA. This CDR3 contains 14 residues. V dropped 5 bases and J dropped 8; count of bases not matched to a gene: 8. TCRdb's table, derived via immunoSEQ multiplex PCR, lists solely in-frame clones and lacks some. The sample holds over 65,000 clones, approximately 87% seen once. This clonotype was obtained from a human donor in a cohort sampled during active COVID-19. The specimen sequenced was peripheral blood. The chain links TRBV7-3 to TRBJ2-1; TRBD2 matches at 8 bases. This CDR3 reads CASSPGTRGYEQFF. The CDR3 coding sequence is TGTGCCAGCAGCCCGGGGACTAGAGGGTATGAGCAGTTCTTC.